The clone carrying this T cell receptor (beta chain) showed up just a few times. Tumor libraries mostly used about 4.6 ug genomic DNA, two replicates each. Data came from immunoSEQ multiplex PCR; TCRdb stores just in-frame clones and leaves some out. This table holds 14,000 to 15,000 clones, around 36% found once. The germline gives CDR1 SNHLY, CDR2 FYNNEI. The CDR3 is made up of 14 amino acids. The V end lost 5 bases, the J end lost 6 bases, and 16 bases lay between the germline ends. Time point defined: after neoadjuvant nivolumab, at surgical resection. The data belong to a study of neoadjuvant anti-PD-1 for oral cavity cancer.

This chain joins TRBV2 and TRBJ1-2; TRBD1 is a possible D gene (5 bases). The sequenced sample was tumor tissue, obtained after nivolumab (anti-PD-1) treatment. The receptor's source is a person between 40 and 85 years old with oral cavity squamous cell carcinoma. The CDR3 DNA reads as TGTGCCAGCAGTCTAAATCAGCAGGGTCATGGCTACACCTTC. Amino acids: CASSLNQQGHGYTF. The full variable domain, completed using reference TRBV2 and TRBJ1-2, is EPEVTQTPSHQVTQMGQEVILRCVPISNHLYFYWYRQILGQKVEFLVSFYNNEISEKSEIFDDQFSVERPDGSNFTLKIRSTKLEDSAMYFCASSLNQQGHGYTFGSGTRLTVV.